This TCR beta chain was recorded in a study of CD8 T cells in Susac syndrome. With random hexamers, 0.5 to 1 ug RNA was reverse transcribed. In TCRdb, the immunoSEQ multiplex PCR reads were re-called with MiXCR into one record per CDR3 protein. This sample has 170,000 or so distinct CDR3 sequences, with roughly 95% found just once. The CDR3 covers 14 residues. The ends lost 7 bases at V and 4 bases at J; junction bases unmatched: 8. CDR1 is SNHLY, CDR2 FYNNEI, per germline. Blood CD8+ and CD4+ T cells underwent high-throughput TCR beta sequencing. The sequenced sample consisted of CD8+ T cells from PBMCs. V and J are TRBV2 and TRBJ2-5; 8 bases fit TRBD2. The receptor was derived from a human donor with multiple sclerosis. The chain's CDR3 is CASNRGLAPETQYF. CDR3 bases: TGTGCCAGCAACCGCGGACTAGCCCCAGAGACCCAGTACTTC. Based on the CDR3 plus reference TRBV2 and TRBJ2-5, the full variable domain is EPEVTQTPSHQVTQMGQEVILRCVPISNHLYFYWYRQILGQKVEFLVSFYNNEISEKSEIFDDQFSVERPDGSNFTLKIRSTKLEDSAMYFCASNRGLAPETQYFGPGTRLLVL.